A selection of T cell receptor beta chains follows, all from one sample in a study of blood T cell repertoires in COVID-19. Profiled with immunoSEQ multiplex PCR; TCRdb holds only in-frame clones, not every one. The table has about 220,000 clones, roughly 86% seen once. The source material was peripheral blood. Receptor source: a woman aged 25 to 39 who had recovered from COVID-19. Each CDR3 is given with its conserved first and last residue. A D gene is named only where the DNA matches it firmly. Clone size, where shown, is once, few, many, or a class for clones that have expanded.

j_gene: TRBJ1-3
abundance: once
v_gene: TRBV4-3
d_gene: TRBD1
CDR3nt: TGCGCCAGCAGCCAACGAAGAACAGGGGGCAGCTCTGGAAACACCATATATTTT
CDR3aa: CASSQRRTGGSSGNTIYF

j_gene: TRBJ2-2
abundance: .
v_gene: TRBV30
d_gene: TRBD1
CDR3nt: TGTGCCTGGAAACCCGGGACAGGGGGAACCGGGGAGCTGTTTTTT
CDR3aa: CAWKPGTGGTGELFF

j_gene: TRBJ2-5
abundance: once
v_gene: TRBV19
d_gene: TRBD1
CDR3nt: TGTGCCAGTAGTTCATCCGGGACAGAGCAAGAGACCCAGTACTTC
CDR3aa: CASSSSGTEQETQYF

j_gene: TRBJ1-1
abundance: .
v_gene: TRBV5-1
d_gene: TRBD1
CDR3nt: TGCGCCAGCAGCTTGGCCCCGGGACAGGGGGCCCACTTT
CDR3aa: CASSLAPGQGAHF

j_gene: TRBJ2-1
abundance: .
v_gene: TRBV4-3
d_gene: TRBD1
CDR3nt: TGCGCCAGCAGCTCCGGGACAGGGGGTGGGAATGAGCAGTTCTTC
CDR3aa: CASSSGTGGGNEQFF

j_gene: TRBJ2-1
abundance: .
v_gene: TRBV5-1
d_gene: TRBD1
CDR3nt: TGCGCCAGCAGCTTGGCGACAGGGTTTAGCTCCTACAATGAGCAGTTCTTC
CDR3aa: CASSLATGFSSYNEQFF

j_gene: TRBJ2-7
abundance: .
v_gene: TRBV14
d_gene: TRBD1
CDR3nt: TGTGCCAGCAGCCCGACAGGGCCCCACGAGCAGTACTTC
CDR3aa: CASSPTGPHEQYF

j_gene: TRBJ1-2
abundance: .
v_gene: TRBV7-8
d_gene: TRBD1
CDR3nt: TGTGCCAGCAGCTTAGAACAGGGGGGGAACTATGGCTACACCTTC
CDR3aa: CASSLEQGGNYGYTF

j_gene: TRBJ1-4
abundance: .
v_gene: TRBV15
d_gene: TRBD1
CDR3nt: TGTGCCACCAGCAGGGAGACAGGGTCCGGTGAAAAACTGTTTTTT
CDR3aa: CATSRETGSGEKLFF

j_gene: TRBJ1-1
abundance: .
v_gene: TRBV6-2/TRBV6-3
d_gene: .
CDR3nt: TGTGCCAGCAGACCTTCCAGGGCTCCAATGAACACTGAAGCTTTCTTT
CDR3aa: CASRPSRAPMNTEAFF

j_gene: TRBJ1-1
abundance: .
v_gene: TRBV27
d_gene: .
CDR3nt: TGTGCCAGCAGGGACATGAACACTGAAGCTTTCTTT
CDR3aa: CASRDMNTEAFF

j_gene: TRBJ2-1
abundance: .
v_gene: TRBV7-3
d_gene: TRBD2
CDR3nt: TGTGCCAGCAGCCCCCTTGCACTAGCGCAGGACAATGAGCAGTTCTTC
CDR3aa: CASSPLALAQDNEQFF

j_gene: TRBJ2-7
abundance: .
v_gene: TRBV7-3
d_gene: TRBD1
CDR3nt: TGTGCCAGCAGCCGTTCCGGGACAGTGGGGGAGGAGCAGTACTTC
CDR3aa: CASSRSGTVGEEQYF

j_gene: TRBJ2-5
abundance: .
v_gene: TRBV6-6
d_gene: .
CDR3nt: TGTGCCAGCAGTTACCCTCAAGCTTTCCAAGAGACCCAGTACTTC
CDR3aa: CASSYPQAFQETQYF

j_gene: TRBJ2-5
abundance: .
v_gene: TRBV19
d_gene: .
CDR3nt: TGTGCCAGTAGTGAAGACAGTAATCAAGAGACCCAGTACTTC
CDR3aa: CASSEDSNQETQYF

j_gene: TRBJ2-5
abundance: .
v_gene: TRBV27
d_gene: .
CDR3nt: TGTGCCAGCAGAGCTATGACTATGATAGAGACCCAGTACTTC
CDR3aa: CASRAMTMIETQYF

j_gene: TRBJ2-3
abundance: .
v_gene: TRBV10-1
d_gene: TRBD1
CDR3nt: TGCGCCAGCAGTGGGGACAGGGGTGGTGGCACAGATACGCAGTATTTT
CDR3aa: CASSGDRGGGTDTQYF

j_gene: TRBJ2-7
abundance: few
v_gene: TRBV18
d_gene: TRBD1
CDR3nt: TGTGCCAGCTCACCCCGGACAGGGACCTACGAGCAGTACTTC
CDR3aa: CASSPRTGTYEQYF

j_gene: TRBJ2-7
abundance: .
v_gene: TRBV13
d_gene: .
CDR3nt: TGTGCCAGCAGCTTAGGTGGATCGGGCTACGAGCAGTACTTC
CDR3aa: CASSLGGSGYEQYF

j_gene: TRBJ1-4
abundance: .
v_gene: TRBV7-9
d_gene: .
CDR3nt: TGTGCCAGCAGCTCAAACAGGGCCGCTAATGAAAAACTGTTTTTT
CDR3aa: CASSSNRAANEKLFF

j_gene: TRBJ2-5
abundance: .
v_gene: TRBV10-1
d_gene: .
CDR3nt: TGCGCCAGCAGTGACCCCCCTAAACCGGGGGACCTACACCAAGAGACCCAGTACTTC
CDR3aa: CASSDPPKPGDLHQETQYF

j_gene: TRBJ1-4
abundance: .
v_gene: TRBV30
d_gene: .
CDR3nt: TGTGCCTGGAGTGTGGTGGGGGCGCGAGAAAAACTGTTTTTT
CDR3aa: CAWSVVGAREKLFF

j_gene: TRBJ1-6
abundance: .
v_gene: TRBV19
d_gene: TRBD1
CDR3nt: TGTGCCAGTAGTCGCGGCGGGACAGGTACACCCCTCCACTTT
CDR3aa: CASSRGGTGTPLHF

j_gene: TRBJ1-3
abundance: .
v_gene: TRBV5-1
d_gene: TRBD1
CDR3nt: TGCGCCAGCAGCACCGCAGGGACAGGGGTCGGGAACACCATATATTTT
CDR3aa: CASSTAGTGVGNTIYF

j_gene: TRBJ1-2
abundance: .
v_gene: TRBV14
d_gene: TRBD1
CDR3nt: TGTGCCAGCAGCCAGGCTACAGGGGCCCTTTATGGCTACACCTTC
CDR3aa: CASSQATGALYGYTF

j_gene: TRBJ2-5
abundance: .
v_gene: TRBV10-2
d_gene: TRBD2
CDR3nt: TGCGCCAGCAGTGCACTAGCGGGGGGGCGAGAGACCCAGTACTTC
CDR3aa: CASSALAGGRETQYF

j_gene: TRBJ1-6
abundance: .
v_gene: TRBV30
d_gene: .
CDR3nt: TGTGCCTGGAGCTCCGGGGTCCAAAATTCACCCCTCCACTTT
CDR3aa: CAWSSGVQNSPLHF

j_gene: TRBJ2-1
abundance: .
v_gene: TRBV5-4
d_gene: .
CDR3nt: TGTGCCAGCAGCTTGAGGGGATCCATGAATGAGCAGTTCTTC
CDR3aa: CASSLRGSMNEQFF

j_gene: TRBJ2-1
abundance: .
v_gene: TRBV11-2
d_gene: TRBD2
CDR3nt: TGTGCCAGCACGGCCGTCGGGTGGCGGGGGGGGAGCTCCTACAATGAGCAGTTCTTC
CDR3aa: CASTAVGWRGGSSYNEQFF

j_gene: TRBJ2-7
abundance: .
v_gene: TRBV7-9
d_gene: TRBD2
CDR3nt: TGTGCCAGCAGCTTATCAGGGAGGGATTACGAGCAGTACTTC
CDR3aa: CASSLSGRDYEQYF

j_gene: TRBJ1-1
abundance: .
v_gene: TRBV24-1
d_gene: TRBD1
CDR3nt: TGTGCCACCCGGGCAGGGGGGAACACTGAAGCTTTCTTT
CDR3aa: CATRAGGNTEAFF

j_gene: TRBJ1-4
abundance: .
v_gene: TRBV4-2
d_gene: TRBD1
CDR3nt: TGTGCCAGCAGCCAGAGGACAGGGGATATGGAAAAACTGTTTTTT
CDR3aa: CASSQRTGDMEKLFF

j_gene: TRBJ2-1
abundance: .
v_gene: TRBV7-3
d_gene: .
CDR3nt: TGTGCCAGCAGCCAACAGGGTGGTGGGGGCAATGAGCAGTTCTTC
CDR3aa: CASSQQGGGGNEQFF

j_gene: TRBJ2-7
abundance: .
v_gene: TRBV11-1
d_gene: TRBD2
CDR3nt: TGTGCCAGCAGCTTAATCCTGGGAGGGGACGAGCAGTACTTC
CDR3aa: CASSLILGGDEQYF

j_gene: TRBJ2-2
abundance: few
v_gene: TRBV30
d_gene: .
CDR3nt: TGTGCCTGGAGTGGAGGAGCGGCTACCGGGGAGCTGTTTTTT
CDR3aa: CAWSGGAATGELFF

j_gene: TRBJ2-2
abundance: .
v_gene: TRBV7-2
d_gene: .
CDR3nt: TGTGCCAGCAGCTTGGTCAGCGCTGCCGCGAACACCGGGGAGCTGTTTTTT
CDR3aa: CASSLVSAAANTGELFF

j_gene: TRBJ2-5
abundance: .
v_gene: TRBV18
d_gene: TRBD2
CDR3nt: TGTGCCAGCTCACCGACTAGCGGGAAACAAGAGACCCAGTACTTC
CDR3aa: CASSPTSGKQETQYF

j_gene: TRBJ2-3
abundance: .
v_gene: TRBV2
d_gene: TRBD1
CDR3nt: TGTGCCAGCAGCGGGGACAGGGGCGCGGATACGCAGTATTTT
CDR3aa: CASSGDRGADTQYF

j_gene: TRBJ1-1
abundance: few
v_gene: TRBV7-2
d_gene: .
CDR3nt: TGTGCCAGCAGTTCGGGAATCCAAGCTTTCTTT
CDR3aa: CASSSGIQAFF